The following is a T cell receptor (beta chain) sequence with its context. In germline, CDR1 is KGHDR, CDR2 SFDVKD. The V gene lost 3 bases and the J gene lost 6 bases, with 10 bases spanning the gap. The CDR3 has 14 residues. Original data processing: Reference gene primer amplification yielded estimated nucleated cell counts. The repertoire was sequenced with immunoSEQ multiplex PCR; TCRdb's copy has only in-frame clones and lacks some. V and J calls and clone size come straight from that table; D and trimming were deduced from the DNA. The table lists 150,000 to 200,000 clones, over 80% of them singletons. This entry comes from a study of blood T cell repertoires in COVID-19.

The receptor comes from a man aged 25 to 40 with COVID-19, enrolled during active disease. V and J are TRBV24-1 and TRBJ2-2, with a weak D call TRBD1 (5 bases). The sample taken for sequencing was peripheral blood. The CDR3 loop reads CATSDPLTAGELFF. CDR3 nucleotide sequence: TGTGCCACCAGTGATCCGCTGACAGCCGGGGAGCTGTTTTTT.